These 14 T cell receptor beta chains were sequenced from one sample in a study of T cells in Graves' hyperthyroidism and ophthalmopathy. TCR beta CDR3 regions were amplified from RNA transcripts. With the HTBI primer set, the TCR CDR3 went through a first round of RT-PCR. TCRdb re-analysed the multiplex PCR reads in MiXCR, keeping a single row per CDR3 protein. This sample yields a few hundred thousand distinct CDR3 sequences, of which roughly 15% are seen a single time; less than 3.5% belongs to the top ten. Sequenced: blood. These TCRs come from a woman between 40 and 55 years old with Graves' ophthalmopathy.

This clonotype was seen ten or more times. The CDR3 nucleotides are TGTGCCAGCAGCCCGCGGGAGACGAGAACCGGGGAGCTGTTTTTT. Its translation is CASSPRETRTGELFF. J is TRBJ2-2 and V is TRBV12-3 or TRBV12-4; 7 bases map to TRBD2. The ends lost 6 bases at V and 5 bases at J; junction bases unmatched: 9. The CDR3 runs to 15 residues.

This clonotype was found many times. The chain uses TRBV5-1 and TRBJ2-7; D is possibly TRBD1 (6 bases). The CDR3 loop spans 14 amino acids. V was clipped by 5 bases and J by 3 bases, with 15 bases between them. Looked up from germline, CDR1 is SGHRS and CDR2 is YFSETQ. For the CDR3, the DNA is TGCGCCAGCAGTTGGACAGTCCCTAGCTACGAGCAGTACTTC. It codes for CASSWTVPSYEQYF.

The J gene is TRBJ1-3, the V gene TRBV6-1; TRBD1 matches 9 bases. The junction had 9 bases not matched to a gene; V was cut back by 8 bases and J by 4 bases. CDR3 length: 15 amino acids. CDR1 is MNHNS and CDR2 is SASEGT in the germline V gene. CDR3 amino acids: CASARDRVAGNTIYF. DNA of the CDR3: TGTGCCAGCGCCCGGGACAGGGTCGCGGGAAACACCATATATTTT.

This clonotype was observed many times. This chain's CDR3 is CASSLGGENQPQHF. Here the CDR3 DNA reads TGCGCCAGCAGCTTGGGTGGGGAAAATCAGCCCCAGCATTTT. This chain uses TRBV5-1 with TRBJ1-5; D unresolved. CDR1 is SGHRS and CDR2 is YFSETQ in the germline V gene. V lost 0 bases and J lost 4, with 8 bases in between. This CDR3 is 14 amino acids long.

This clonotype was recorded many times. J is TRBJ2-5 and V is TRBV30; D is unresolved. The CDR3 is made up of 11 amino acids. Per the germline V gene, CDR1 is GTSNPN and CDR2 is SVGIG (reference sequence). The V gene lost 2 bases and the J gene lost 5 bases, with 6 bases spanning the gap. CDR3 bases: TGTGCCTGGAGTATCGGGGAGACCCAGTACTTC. Translating it yields CAWSIGETQYF.

This clonotype was found a few times. This chain uses TRBV7-9 with TRBJ2-5; 8 bases are shared with TRBD2. This CDR3 spans 18 amino acids. Germline assignment: CDR1 SEHNR and CDR2 FQNEAQ (reference sequence). With V trimmed by 3 bases and J by 2 bases, 14 bases remained unmatched. The CDR3 coding sequence is TGTGCCAGCAGCTTGGATCTCTCGGCGGGGGGCCATCAAGAGACCCAGTACTTC. Encoded protein: CASSLDLSAGGHQETQYF.

This clonotype was counted ten times or more. The chain employs TRBV5-5 and TRBJ2-7; D possibly corresponds to TRBD1 (6 bases). Germline CDR1 reads SGHKS; CDR2 reads YYEKEE (reference sequence). Trimming took 1 base from V and 0 from J, leaving 8 bases between them. CDR3 length: 14 amino acids. CDR3 protein: CASSLTGTSYEQYF. The CDR3 DNA sequence: TGTGCCAGCAGCTTGACAGGGACCTCCTACGAGCAGTACTTC.

The V and J genes are TRBV18 and TRBJ1-3; no reliable D call. Trimming shortened V by 1 base and J by 0 bases, and 10 bases separated the two germline ends. The length of the CDR3 is 16 residues. The germline V gene has CDR1 KGHSH and CDR2 LQKENI. The CDR3: CASSPQGTGSGNTIYF. The DNA for the CDR3 is TGTGCCAGCTCACCACAGGGAACTGGCTCTGGAAACACCATATATTTT. The whole variable domain, filled in from reference TRBV18 and TRBJ1-3, reads NAGVMQNPRHLVRRRGQEARLRCSPMKGHSHVYWYRQLPEEGLKFMVYLQKENIIDESGMPKERFSAEFPKEGPSILRIQQVVRGDSAAYFCASSPQGTGSGNTIYFGEGSWLTVV.

The chain recombines TRBV10-2 with TRBJ2-3; no firm D call. Looked up from germline, CDR1 is WSHSY and CDR2 is SAAADI. V gave up 5 bases and J gave up 0 bases, with 9 bases separating them. The CDR3 spans 14 residues. The chain's CDR3 is CASSFDSSTDTQYF. CDR3 in DNA: TGCGCCAGCAGTTTTGATTCCAGCACAGATACGCAGTATTTT.

The chain uses TRBV4-2 and TRBJ2-2; D unresolved. The CDR3 is made up of 16 amino acids. Per germline, CDR1 LGHNA and CDR2 YNFKEQ. Between the trimmed V and J ends, which lost 1 base and 0 bases, there was a span of 9 bases. This CDR3 is CASSQGSDANTGELFF. The DNA for the CDR3 is TGTGCCAGCAGCCAAGGAAGCGACGCGAACACCGGGGAGCTGTTTTTT.

V is TRBV20-1 and J is TRBJ1-1; 8 nucleotides match TRBD1. CDR1 DFQATT and CDR2 SNEGSKA come from the germline V gene (reference sequence). The V and J ends lost 1 base and 5 bases, in that order; junction bases with no gene match: 6. The CDR3 extends over 14 amino acids. DNA for the CDR3: TGCAGTGCTAGAGGCTACAGGGGGTATACTGAAGCTTTCTTT. This encodes CSARGYRGYTEAFF.

This clonotype occurred many times. The CDR3 protein is CASTSTDTQYF. CDR3 nucleotides: TGTGCCAGCACTAGCACAGATACGCAGTATTTT. The chain joins TRBV18 to TRBJ2-3; D gene unclear. There are 11 residues in the CDR3. The germline CDR1 and CDR2 sequences are KGHSH and LQKENI. V lost 8 bases and J lost 0, with 3 bases in between.

V is TRBV28 and J is TRBJ1-4; no reliable D call. The germline V and J ends were trimmed by 5 bases and 0 bases, with 10 bases remaining between them. The germline CDR1 and CDR2 sequences are MDHEN and SYDVKM. The CDR3 sequence is 15 residues long. The CDR3 loop is CASSRHGSTNEKLFF. In nucleotides, the CDR3 is TGTGCCAGCAGTCGGCACGGATCAACTAATGAAAAACTGTTTTTT.

This rearrangement joins TRBV11-2 to TRBJ1-2; 7 nucleotides agree with TRBD1. The CDR3 totals 15 residues. Germline CDR1 and CDR2: SGHAT and FQNNGV. V was pared by 2 bases and J by 2 bases, with 5 bases of the junction left unmatched. The CDR3 coding sequence is TGTGCCAGCAGCTTACCCGGGACAGCGAACTATGGCTACACCTTC. As protein: CASSLPGTANYGYTF.